This T cell receptor (beta chain) was captured in a study of T cells after yellow fever vaccination. Study-wide findings and caveats: Clones from primary vaccination mostly reappeared after the booster (around 96% CD4, over 85% CD8). Among all clonotypes, a small share was observed in both CD4 and CD8 compartments.

V was clipped by 4 bases and J by 2 bases, with 12 bases between them. This CDR3 comprises 15 residues. CDR1 and CDR2 (germline): MNHEY, SVGEGT. TCRdb recomputed calls from the 5' RACE reads with MiXCR, one row per CDR3 protein. This sample has roughly 160,000 distinct CDR3 sequences, with 9.3% found just once. With respect to this clonotype: The target antigen is unknown.

This sample comprised CD8+ T cells sorted from PBMCs, obtained 45 days after the yellow fever booster vaccination. The rearrangement links TRBV6-2 or TRBV6-3 to TRBJ1-5; D possibly corresponds to TRBD1 (5 bases). The TCR sequence derives from a man between 18 and 35 years old who received the YFV17D yellow fever vaccine. The CDR3 loop is CASSSRGVGNQPQHF. The CDR3 DNA reads as TGTGCCAGCAGTTCCCGGGGGGTAGGCAATCAGCCCCAGCATTTT.